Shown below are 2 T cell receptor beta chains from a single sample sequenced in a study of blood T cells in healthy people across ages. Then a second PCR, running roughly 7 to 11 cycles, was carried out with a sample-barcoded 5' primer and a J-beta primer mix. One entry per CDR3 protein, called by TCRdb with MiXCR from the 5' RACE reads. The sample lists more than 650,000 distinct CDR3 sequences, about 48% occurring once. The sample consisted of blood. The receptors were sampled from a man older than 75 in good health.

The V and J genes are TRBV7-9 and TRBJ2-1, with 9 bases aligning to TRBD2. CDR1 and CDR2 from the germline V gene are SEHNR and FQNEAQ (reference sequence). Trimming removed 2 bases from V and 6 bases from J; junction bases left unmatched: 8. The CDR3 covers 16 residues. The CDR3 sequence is CASSLKKAGGLNEQFF. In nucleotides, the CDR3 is TGTGCCAGCAGCTTAAAAAAGGCGGGAGGGCTCAATGAGCAGTTCTTC.

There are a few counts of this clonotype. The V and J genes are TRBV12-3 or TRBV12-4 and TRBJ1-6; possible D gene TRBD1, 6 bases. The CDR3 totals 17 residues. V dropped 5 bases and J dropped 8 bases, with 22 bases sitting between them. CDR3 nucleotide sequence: TGTGCCAGCAGTCCAAGGTTGGGGACATCGAATTATTCACCCCTCCACTTT. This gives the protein CASSPRLGTSNYSPLHF.